Listed below are T cell receptor beta chains from one sample, sequenced in a study of blood T cell repertoires in COVID-19. Data came from immunoSEQ multiplex PCR; TCRdb stores just in-frame clones and leaves some out. The data hold approximately 96,000 clones, with 85% to 95% observed a single time. The sequenced material came from peripheral blood. The receptors were gathered from a man aged 55 to 70 with acute or convalescent COVID-19. Both conserved end residues are part of each CDR3. The D gene is left open where the match is weak. A clone size is listed for some rows: how often the clone was seen (once, few, many), or a class if it is expanded.

D,J,size,V,DNA,CDR3
NA,TRBJ2-5,NA,TRBV20-1,TGCAGTGCTAGTCGGGACTGGGCGGAGACCCAGTACTTC,CSASRDWAETQYF
TRBD2,TRBJ2-7,NA,TRBV5-4,TGTGCCAGCAGCCCCAACCTAGCGGGAGGCACCTACGAGCAGTACTTC,CASSPNLAGGTYEQYF
NA,TRBJ2-1,NA,TRBV20-1,TGCAGTGCTAGACCGGACAATGAGCAGTTCTTC,CSARPDNEQFF
TRBD2,TRBJ2-3,NA,TRBV5-1,TGCGCCAGCAGCCAGAACCCAATAGCGGGAGCTGGAGATACGCAGTATTTT,CASSQNPIAGAGDTQYF
NA,TRBJ1-5,NA,TRBV19,TGTGCCAGTAGTTGGAGGAGTAGCAATCAGCCCCAGCATTTT,CASSWRSSNQPQHF
NA,TRBJ1-4,NA,TRBV21-1,TGTGCCAGCTTCAGGGGTTTTTTTATTGAAAAACTGTTTTTT,CASFRGFFIEKLFF
NA,TRBJ2-1,NA,TRBV29-1,TGCAGCTCACGGCAGGAAGCTAGGGGATTCTACAATGAGCAGTTCTTC,CSSRQEARGFYNEQFF
NA,TRBJ1-1,NA,TRBV9,TGTGCCAGCAGCGTAGGGGGCAGCTTCATGAACACTGAAGCTTTCTTT,CASSVGGSFMNTEAFF
NA,TRBJ2-3,NA,TRBV12-5,TGTGCTAGTGGTACCCCCCCGGGGTGGTGGGACACAGATACGCAGTATTTT,CASGTPPGWWDTDTQYF
NA,TRBJ1-3,NA,TRBV5-1,TGCGCCAGCAGCTCCGGGACTTCTGGAAACACCATATATTTT,CASSSGTSGNTIYF
TRBD2,TRBJ2-7,few,TRBV5-1,TGCGCCAGCAGCCCTGGATCCGGTGGGTCAGGACTAGCGGGACTGCAGTACTTC,CASSPGSGGSGLAGLQYF
TRBD1,TRBJ1-4,NA,TRBV5-1,TGCGCCAGCCTCGAGACAGGGGGCCCTAATGAAAAACTGTTTTTT,CASLETGGPNEKLFF
NA,TRBJ1-1,once,TRBV7-8,TGTGCCAGCAGCTTGGACAGTCGAGCTTTCTTT,CASSLDSRAFF
TRBD1,TRBJ2-1,NA,TRBV6-6,TGTGCCAGTTCAAGGACAGGTTACAATGAGCAGTTCTTC,CASSRTGYNEQFF
TRBD2,TRBJ2-2,NA,TRBV6-5,TGTGCCAGCAGCCGCGGACTAGCGGACGGGGAGCTGTTTTTT,CASSRGLADGELFF
NA,TRBJ2-3,NA,TRBV5-4,TGTGCCAGCAGCCAGAACACTAATACGCAGTATTTT,CASSQNTNTQYF
NA,TRBJ2-7,NA,TRBV5-4,TGTGCCAGCAGCTTGGAGGGCCTAGCCGGGTCCGCCGAGCAGTACTTC,CASSLEGLAGSAEQYF
TRBD1,TRBJ1-2,NA,TRBV4-2,TGTGCCAGCAGCCAGGCGGGAGGGGGCGAATCCTATGGCTACACCTTC,CASSQAGGGESYGYTF
NA,TRBJ1-1,NA,TRBV5-1,TGCGCCAGCAGCCCGGGAGGGGTGAACACTGAAGCTTTCTTT,CASSPGGVNTEAFF
TRBD1,TRBJ2-6,NA,TRBV4-2,TGTGCCAGCAGCCAAGGGACAGGCTCTGGGGCCAACGTCCTGACTTTC,CASSQGTGSGANVLTF
NA,TRBJ1-3,NA,TRBV30,TGTGCCTGGAGGGGGGGGCAGAGCTCTGGAAACACCATATATTTT,CAWRGGQSSGNTIYF
NA,TRBJ1-5,NA,TRBV4-1,TGCGCCAGCAGCCAAGATCCCAGGGTGGGCCAGCCCCAGCATTTT,CASSQDPRVGQPQHF
TRBD1,TRBJ1-2,few,TRBV9,TGTGCCAGCAGCGCCGCGACAGGGGCTCTCTATGGCTACACCTTC,CASSAATGALYGYTF
NA,TRBJ2-2,NA,TRBV7-9,TGTGCCAGCAGCTTAGCTGGGCGGAACACCGGGGAGCTGTTTTTT,CASSLAGRNTGELFF
TRBD2,TRBJ2-2,NA,TRBV11-3,TGTGCCAGCAGCTTGACTAGCGGGGGCACCGGGGAGCTGTTTTTT,CASSLTSGGTGELFF
TRBD1,TRBJ1-1,NA,TRBV18,TGTGCCAGCTCACCGATCCTACAGGGGTGGAGCACTGAAGCTTTCTTT,CASSPILQGWSTEAFF
TRBD2,TRBJ2-7,NA,TRBV7-2,TGTGCCAGCAGCCTTATGCCCGGGGCGGGAGGAGACGAGCAGTACTTC,CASSLMPGAGGDEQYF
NA,TRBJ2-1,NA,TRBV5-1,TGCGCCAGCAGCTTGCTGATGACGGGCAATGAGCAGTTCTTC,CASSLLMTGNEQFF
NA,TRBJ1-1,few,TRBV6-5,TGTGCCAGCAGTTACCGAGGGGGGAACACTGAAGCTTTCTTT,CASSYRGGNTEAFF
NA,TRBJ2-2,NA,TRBV9,TGTGCCAGCAGCGTAGGCAGCACCGGGGAGCTGTTTTTT,CASSVGSTGELFF
TRBD2,TRBJ2-1,NA,TRBV3-1/TRBV3-2,TGTGCCAGCAGCCGAGATAGCGGGTCATACAATGAGCAGTTCTTC,CASSRDSGSYNEQFF
NA,TRBJ1-1,NA,TRBV9,TGTGCCAGCAGCGTAGGGATACAGAGTGAAGCTTTCTTT,CASSVGIQSEAFF
TRBD1,TRBJ1-6,NA,TRBV19,TGTGCCAGTAGTATAACACAGGGGGTTGATTCACCCCTCCACTTT,CASSITQGVDSPLHF
TRBD2,TRBJ2-7,NA,TRBV27,TGTGCCAGCAGTTCCAGATTCGGGACTAGCGGCTACGAGCAGTACTTC,CASSSRFGTSGYEQYF
TRBD1,TRBJ1-2,few,TRBV5-6,TGTGCCAGCAGCTTGGGCCAGGGGGGCAACTATGGCTACACCTTC,CASSLGQGGNYGYTF
NA,TRBJ2-5,NA,TRBV7-9,TGTGCCAGCAGCTTAGCGCTGGGGGGAGAAGAGACCCAGTACTTC,CASSLALGGEETQYF
TRBD2,TRBJ2-1,NA,TRBV7-9,TGTGCCAGCAGCTTAGGACAGCCGGGACTAGAGCTCTTC,CASSLGQPGLELF
TRBD1,TRBJ1-5,NA,TRBV6-6,TGTGCCAGCACCGAACAGGGACAGAGAGTTCAGCCCCAGCATTTT,CASTEQGQRVQPQHF
NA,TRBJ2-7,NA,TRBV6-2/TRBV6-3,TGTGCCAGCAGTTACATGGGGTTCCAGGGGCAGTACTTC,CASSYMGFQGQYF
TRBD2,TRBJ2-2,NA,TRBV24-1,TGTGCCACCAGTGACTCAAGCGGGAGCGTGGCCGGGGAGCTGTTTTTT,CATSDSSGSVAGELFF
NA,TRBJ2-3,NA,TRBV19,TGTGCCAGTAGTATACTAGCGAAAGATACGCAGTATTTT,CASSILAKDTQYF
TRBD2,TRBJ2-1,NA,TRBV3-1/TRBV3-2,TGTGCCAGCAGCGAAGAACACAGAACTAGCGATAATGAGCAGTTCTTC,CASSEEHRTSDNEQFF
TRBD1,TRBJ1-5,few,TRBV5-6,TGTGCCAGCAGCATGGGACAGGGATATCAGCCCCAGCATTTT,CASSMGQGYQPQHF
NA,TRBJ2-1,once,TRBV18,TGTGCCAGCTCACCAACGAAGGGGGAGGGCCCCAATGAGCAGTTCTTC,CASSPTKGEGPNEQFF
TRBD1,TRBJ2-7,NA,TRBV7-8,TGTGCCAGCAGCCCCCAGACAGGGTACGAGCAGTACTTC,CASSPQTGYEQYF
NA,TRBJ2-7,NA,TRBV7-9,TGTGCCAGCAGCTTAGGACTAGGTCCCTACGAGCAGTACTTC,CASSLGLGPYEQYF
NA,TRBJ2-1,NA,TRBV7-2,TGTGCCAGCAGCTTATGGGGCCCTACCAATGAGCAGTTCTTC,CASSLWGPTNEQFF
NA,TRBJ2-7,NA,TRBV7-6,TGTGCCAGCAGCCGTCCAAGACAGGGGGGAGTAGCGGGGGTTGCCAACTCCTACGAGCAGTACTTC,CASSRPRQGGVAGVANSYEQYF
NA,TRBJ2-3,NA,TRBV18,TGTGCCAGCTCACCTAGGACAGACACAGATACGCAGTATTTT,CASSPRTDTDTQYF